The text below deals with one TCR beta chain. The antigen remains undetermined. A read error may produce the germline difference seen at one junction end. The sample is drawn from a study of shared clonotypes between healthy human individuals. Germline values: CDR1 SGHRS, CDR2 YFSETQ. CDR3 size: 14 residues. Points from the study as a whole: Several donors held about 4.6% of naive CD4 clonotypes in common. Against clonotypes common to all four donors, non-shared ones had lower generation probabilities.

The assay was run at deep level. The data were produced by immunoSEQ multiplex PCR, yet TCRdb's version contains in-frame clones alone and is incomplete. The data show 2 million to 2.5 million clones, approximately 95% seen once. This receptor was taken from a man between 18 and 35 years old in good health. Some clones in this sample may be carry-over from other donors' samples. Sequencing was carried out using naive CD4+ T cells from PBMCs. Subset specified: CD45RA+ positively selected. The chain combines TRBV5-1 with TRBJ2-5; no firm D call. DNA of the CDR3: TGCGCCTGCAGGACGGTACCCCCTCAAGAGACCCAGTACTTC. It encodes CACRTVPPQETQYF.